This TCR beta chain stems from a study of T cell responses to AZD1222 COVID-19 vaccine. Trimming cost V 1 base and J 3 bases, with 16 bases left between them. Germline values: CDR1 MGHDK, CDR2 SYGVNS. This CDR3 comprises 17 residues. Assay used: immunoSEQ multiplex PCR; TCRdb lists only in-frame clones, some missing. In the table there are 55,000 to 75,000 clones, 85% to 90% of which are singletons. Material: peripheral blood, obtained on day 0 of AZD1222 vaccination. The rearrangement links TRBV25-1 to TRBJ2-4, with D perhaps matching TRBD2 (6 bases). The source of this sequence is an adult in good health. CDR3 nucleotide sequence: TGTGCCAGCAGTGAATTGGACACGTTGGGAGGCAAAAACATTCAGTACTTC. It encodes CASSELDTLGGKNIQYF.